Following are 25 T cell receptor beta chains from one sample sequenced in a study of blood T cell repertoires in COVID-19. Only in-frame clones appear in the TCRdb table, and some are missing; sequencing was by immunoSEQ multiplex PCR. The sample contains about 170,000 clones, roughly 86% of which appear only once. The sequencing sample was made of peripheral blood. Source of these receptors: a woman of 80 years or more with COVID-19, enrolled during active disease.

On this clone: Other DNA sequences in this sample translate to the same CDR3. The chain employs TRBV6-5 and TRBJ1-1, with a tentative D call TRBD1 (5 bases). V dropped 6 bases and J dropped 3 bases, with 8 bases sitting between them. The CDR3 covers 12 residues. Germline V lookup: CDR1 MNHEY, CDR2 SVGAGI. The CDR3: CASRQGYTEAFF. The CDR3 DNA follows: TGTGCCAGCAGGCAGGGCTACACTGAAGCTTTCTTT.

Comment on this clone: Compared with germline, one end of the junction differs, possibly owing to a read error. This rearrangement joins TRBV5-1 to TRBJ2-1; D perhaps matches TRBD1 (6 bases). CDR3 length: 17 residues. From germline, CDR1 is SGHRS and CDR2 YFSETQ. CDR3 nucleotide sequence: TGCGCCAGCAGCTTGAACCACAGGGATGTCTCCCACAATGAGCAGTTCTTC. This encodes CASSLNHRDVSHNEQFF.

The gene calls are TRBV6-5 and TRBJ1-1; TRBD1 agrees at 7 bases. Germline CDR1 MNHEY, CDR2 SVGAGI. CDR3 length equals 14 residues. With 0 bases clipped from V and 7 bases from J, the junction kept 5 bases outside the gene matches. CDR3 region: CASSYSWDSIEAFF. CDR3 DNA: TGTGCCAGCAGTTACTCTTGGGACAGCATTGAAGCTTTCTTT.

In DNA, the CDR3 is TGTGCCAGCAGCAGACTAGCGGGATACAATGAGCAGTTCTTC. Residues: CASSRLAGYNEQFF. The rearrangement joins TRBV2 to TRBJ2-1, with 11 bases lining up with TRBD2. The CDR3 extends over 14 amino acids. The V and J ends lost 6 bases and 4 bases, in that order; junction bases with no gene match: 2. The germline V gene encodes CDR1 SNHLY and CDR2 FYNNEI.

The CDR3 DNA reads TGCAGTGCTAGTAGGCGGGTCATGTACGAGCAGTACTTC. This translates into CSASRRVMYEQYF. This chain uses TRBV20-1 with TRBJ2-7; D may be TRBD2 (5 bases). Germline V gives CDR1 DFQATT, CDR2 SNEGSKA (reference sequence). V gave up 3 bases and J gave up 4 bases, with 13 bases separating them. CDR3 length: 13 amino acids.

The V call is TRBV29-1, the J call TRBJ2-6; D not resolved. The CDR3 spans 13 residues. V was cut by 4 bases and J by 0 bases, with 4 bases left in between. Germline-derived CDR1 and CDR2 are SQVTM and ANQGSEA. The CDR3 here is CSVGVSGANVLTF. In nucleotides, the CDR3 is TGCAGCGTTGGAGTCTCTGGGGCCAACGTCCTGACTTTC.

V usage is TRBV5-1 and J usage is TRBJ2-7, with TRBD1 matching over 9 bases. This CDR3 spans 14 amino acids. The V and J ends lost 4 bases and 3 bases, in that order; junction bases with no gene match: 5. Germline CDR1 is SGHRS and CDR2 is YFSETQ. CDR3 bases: TGCGCCAGCAGCGGGGGACAGGGCTACTACGAGCAGTACTTC. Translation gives CASSGGQGYYEQYF.

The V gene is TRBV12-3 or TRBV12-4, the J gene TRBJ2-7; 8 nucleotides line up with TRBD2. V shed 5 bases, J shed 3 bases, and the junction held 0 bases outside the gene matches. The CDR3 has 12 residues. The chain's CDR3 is CASSTSGYEQYF. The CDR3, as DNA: TGTGCCAGCAGTACTAGCGGCTACGAGCAGTACTTC.

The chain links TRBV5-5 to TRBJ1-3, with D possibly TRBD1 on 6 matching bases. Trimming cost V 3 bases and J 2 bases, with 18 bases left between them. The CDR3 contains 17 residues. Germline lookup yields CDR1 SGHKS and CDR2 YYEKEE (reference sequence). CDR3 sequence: CASSSYGGAGAGNTIYF. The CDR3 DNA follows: TGTGCCAGCAGCTCGTATGGGGGCGCCGGGGCTGGAAACACCATATATTTT.

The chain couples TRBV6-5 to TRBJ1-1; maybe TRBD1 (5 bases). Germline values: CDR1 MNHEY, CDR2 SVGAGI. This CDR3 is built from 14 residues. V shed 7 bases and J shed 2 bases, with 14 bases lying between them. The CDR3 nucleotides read TGTGCCAGCATCGAGGGGAGGAGTAACACTGAAGCTTTCTTT. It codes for CASIEGRSNTEAFF.

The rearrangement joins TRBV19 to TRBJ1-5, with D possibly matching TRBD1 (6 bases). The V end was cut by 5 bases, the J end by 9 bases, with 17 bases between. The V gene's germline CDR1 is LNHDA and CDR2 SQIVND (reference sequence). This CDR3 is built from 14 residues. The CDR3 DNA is TGTGCCAGTAGTCCCACAGGGTCTGCAGTGCCCCAGCATTTT. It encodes CASSPTGSAVPQHF.

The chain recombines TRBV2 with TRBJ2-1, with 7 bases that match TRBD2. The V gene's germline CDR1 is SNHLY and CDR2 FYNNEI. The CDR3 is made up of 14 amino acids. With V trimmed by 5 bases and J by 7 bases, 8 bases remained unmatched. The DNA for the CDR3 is TGTGCCAGCAGTTGGACCCGGGGGGAGAATGAGCAGTTCTTC. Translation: CASSWTRGENEQFF.

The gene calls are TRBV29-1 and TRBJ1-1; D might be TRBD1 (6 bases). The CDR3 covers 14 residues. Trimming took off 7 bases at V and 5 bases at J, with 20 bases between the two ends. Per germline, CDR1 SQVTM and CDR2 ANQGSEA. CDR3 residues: CSGNVAGAGTEAFF. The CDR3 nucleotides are TGCAGCGGGAACGTCGCAGGGGCAGGTACTGAAGCTTTCTTT.

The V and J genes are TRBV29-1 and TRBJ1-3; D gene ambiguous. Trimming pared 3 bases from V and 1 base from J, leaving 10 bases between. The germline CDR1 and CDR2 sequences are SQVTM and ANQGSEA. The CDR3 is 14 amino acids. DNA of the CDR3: TGCAGCGTTGACACCGCCGGTTCTGGAAACACCATATATTTT. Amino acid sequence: CSVDTAGSGNTIYF.

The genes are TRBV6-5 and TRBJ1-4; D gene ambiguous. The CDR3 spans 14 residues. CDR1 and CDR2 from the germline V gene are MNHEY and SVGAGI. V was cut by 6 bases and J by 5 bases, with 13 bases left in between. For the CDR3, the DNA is TGTGCCAGCAGCCGCAACCCCAGGAATGAAAAACTGTTTTTT. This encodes CASSRNPRNEKLFF.

The CDR3 nucleotides are TGTGCCAGCAGCGCTAGCGGGAGTAATGCAGATACGCAGTATTTT. Translating gives CASSASGSNADTQYF. V and J are TRBV5-4 and TRBJ2-3; 10 bases fit TRBD2. The trim removed 4 bases at V and 4 bases at J, leaving 6 bases unmatched. Germline assignment: CDR1 SGHNT and CDR2 YYREEE (reference sequence). This CDR3 has 15 residues.

The CDR3 DNA reads as TGTGCCAGCTCACCACTTTATCAGGGGAATCAAGAGACCCAGTACTTC. Protein sequence: CASSPLYQGNQETQYF. The chain has TRBV18 and TRBJ2-5; D might be TRBD1 (6 bases). The V gene's germline CDR1 is KGHSH and CDR2 LQKENI. There are 16 residues in the CDR3. V lost 1 base to trimming and J lost 2 bases, with 14 bases between them.

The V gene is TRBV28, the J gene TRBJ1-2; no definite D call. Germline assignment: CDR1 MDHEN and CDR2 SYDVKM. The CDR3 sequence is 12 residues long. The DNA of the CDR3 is TGTGTATCGTCTGGACTAAACTATGGCTACACCTTC. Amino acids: CVSSGLNYGYTF.

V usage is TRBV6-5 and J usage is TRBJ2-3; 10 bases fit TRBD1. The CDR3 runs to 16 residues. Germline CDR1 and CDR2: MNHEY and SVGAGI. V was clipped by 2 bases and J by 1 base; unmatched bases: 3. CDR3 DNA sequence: TGTGCCAGCAGTTACGTGACAGGGGGCGGCACAGATACGCAGTATTTT. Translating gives CASSYVTGGGTDTQYF.

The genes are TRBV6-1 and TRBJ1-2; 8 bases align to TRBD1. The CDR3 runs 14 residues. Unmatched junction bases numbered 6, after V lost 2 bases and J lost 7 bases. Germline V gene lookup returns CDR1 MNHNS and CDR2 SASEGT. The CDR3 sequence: CASSELRTGSGYTF. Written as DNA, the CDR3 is TGTGCCAGCAGTGAACTGAGGACAGGGTCTGGCTACACCTTC.

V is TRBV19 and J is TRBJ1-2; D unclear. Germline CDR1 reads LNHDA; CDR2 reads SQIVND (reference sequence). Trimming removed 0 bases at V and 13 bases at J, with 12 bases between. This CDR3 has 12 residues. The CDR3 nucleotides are TGTGCCAGTAGTATAGAGGGTTCTAGGCTCACCTTC. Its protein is CASSIEGSRLTF.

CDR3: CATSRVRGQGKSTPQHF. The CDR3 region has the DNA TGTGCCACCAGCAGAGTAAGAGGGCAGGGGAAATCTACGCCCCAGCATTTT. The V and J genes are TRBV15 and TRBJ1-5; D is perhaps TRBD1 (6 bases). The germline V gene has CDR1 LNHNV and CDR2 YYDKDF (reference sequence). The V end lost 1 base, the J end lost 9 bases, and 22 bases lay between the germline ends. This CDR3 comprises 17 residues.

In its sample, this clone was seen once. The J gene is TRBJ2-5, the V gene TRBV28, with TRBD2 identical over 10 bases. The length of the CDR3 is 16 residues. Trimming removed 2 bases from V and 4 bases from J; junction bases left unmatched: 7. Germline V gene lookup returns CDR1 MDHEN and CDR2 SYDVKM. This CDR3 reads CASSLGLAGVIETQYF. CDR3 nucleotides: TGTGCCAGCAGTTTAGGGCTAGCGGGAGTGATAGAGACCCAGTACTTC.

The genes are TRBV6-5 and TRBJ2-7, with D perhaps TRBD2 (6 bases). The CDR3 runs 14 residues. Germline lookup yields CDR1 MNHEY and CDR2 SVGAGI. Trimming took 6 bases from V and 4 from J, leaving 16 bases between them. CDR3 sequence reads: CASRLSGSSYEQYF. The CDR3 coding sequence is TGTGCCAGCAGGTTAAGCGGGTCAAGTTACGAGCAGTACTTC.

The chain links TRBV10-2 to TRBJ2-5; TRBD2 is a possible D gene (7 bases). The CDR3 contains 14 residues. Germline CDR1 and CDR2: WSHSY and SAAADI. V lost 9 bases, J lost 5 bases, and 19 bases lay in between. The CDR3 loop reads CASGTTGKGETQYF. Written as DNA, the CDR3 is TGCGCCAGTGGGACTACAGGGAAGGGCGAGACCCAGTACTTC.